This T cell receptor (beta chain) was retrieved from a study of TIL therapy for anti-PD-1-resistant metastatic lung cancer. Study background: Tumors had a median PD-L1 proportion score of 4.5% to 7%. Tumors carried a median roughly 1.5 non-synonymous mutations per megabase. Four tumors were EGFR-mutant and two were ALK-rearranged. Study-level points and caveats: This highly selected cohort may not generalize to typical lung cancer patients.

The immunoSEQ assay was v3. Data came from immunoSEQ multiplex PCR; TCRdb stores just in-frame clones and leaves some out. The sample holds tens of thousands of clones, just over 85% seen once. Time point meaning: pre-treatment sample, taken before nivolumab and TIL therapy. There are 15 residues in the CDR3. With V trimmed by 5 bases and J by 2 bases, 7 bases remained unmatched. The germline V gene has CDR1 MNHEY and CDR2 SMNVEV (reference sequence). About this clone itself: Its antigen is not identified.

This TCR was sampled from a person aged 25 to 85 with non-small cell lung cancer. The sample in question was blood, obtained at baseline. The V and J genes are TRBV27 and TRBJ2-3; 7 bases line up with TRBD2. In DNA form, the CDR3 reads TGTGCCAGCAGTAGCGGGGACCAAACCACAGATACGCAGTATTTT. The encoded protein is CASSSGDQTTDTQYF.